The 21 T cell receptor beta chains below all came from one sample that was sequenced in a study of resident and recirculating memory T cells in vitiligo. Assay: immunoSEQ multiplex PCR; the TCRdb copy retains only in-frame clones and omits some. The sample has roughly 80,000 clones; about 90% are singletons. Sequencing was performed on blood. These receptors were collected from a male donor with vitiligo.

Worth noting for this clone: This sample includes further DNA sequences coding for the same CDR3. The rearrangement uses TRBV30 and TRBJ1-2; 7 bases match TRBD1. The CDR3 is 13 residues long. Per the germline V gene, CDR1 is GTSNPN and CDR2 is SVGIG (reference sequence). V was clipped by 2 bases and J by 4 bases; unmatched bases: 4. CDR3 residues: CAWSRDRPYGYTF. CDR3 DNA: TGTGCCTGGAGTAGGGACAGACCCTATGGCTACACCTTC.

V gene TRBV10-2 combines with J gene TRBJ1-3, with D perhaps matching TRBD1 (5 bases). CDR1 and CDR2 (germline): WSHSY, SAAADI. The CDR3 runs 18 residues. Trimming left V 1 base short and J 0 bases short, with 16 bases between. CDR3 residues: CASSELTIWGDSGNTIYF. As DNA, the CDR3 is TGCGCCAGCAGTGAGTTAACGATATGGGGGGACTCTGGAAACACCATATATTTT.

This chain uses TRBV18 with TRBJ1-5, with D unclear. CDR3 length: 14 residues. The V gene lost 2 bases and the J gene lost 8 bases, with 13 bases spanning the gap. Germline V gene data show CDR1 as KGHSH and CDR2 as LQKENI. The chain's CDR3 is CASSPSSRGEPQHF. The CDR3 bases are TGTGCCAGCTCACCATCTTCTCGCGGGGAGCCCCAGCATTTT.

This clone showed up just once. V and J are TRBV19 and TRBJ2-3; tentatively, D is TRBD2 (6 bases). This CDR3 comprises 14 residues. Germline CDR1 and CDR2: LNHDA and SQIVND (reference sequence). Deletions cut 2 bases from V and 6 bases from J, with 12 bases between. The CDR3 DNA is TGTGCCAGTAGTATAAGCGGAGGGGAGGATACGCAGTATTTT. Translating it yields CASSISGGEDTQYF.

The J gene is TRBJ2-3, the V gene TRBV29-1, with TRBD2 matching over 9 bases. This CDR3 comprises 14 residues. Germline trimming cut 5 bases from V and 3 bases from J; bases unmatched to any gene: 6. Germline V gene sequence: CDR1 SQVTM, CDR2 ANQGSEA. The DNA of the CDR3 is TGCAGCGTTAAGGCTAGCGGGGATACAGATACGCAGTATTTT. Encoded protein: CSVKASGDTDTQYF.

The V and J genes are TRBV11-2 and TRBJ1-1; a possible D gene is TRBD1 (5 bases). CDR1 SGHAT and CDR2 FQNNGV come from the germline V gene. Trimming took off 0 bases at V and 1 base at J, with 12 bases between the two ends. This CDR3 region has 16 residues. The CDR3 spells CASSLEARVANTEAFF. Here the CDR3 DNA reads TGTGCCAGCAGCTTAGAGGCCAGGGTAGCGAACACTGAAGCTTTCTTT.

This chain joins TRBV7-3 and TRBJ2-1, with TRBD2 identical over 9 bases. The germline gives CDR1 SGHTA, CDR2 FQGTGA. This CDR3 spans 15 amino acids. The V and J ends lost 2 bases and 4 bases, in that order; junction bases with no gene match: 3. In nucleotides, the CDR3 is TGTGCCAGCAGCTTATTTGCGGGAGGGTACAATGAGCAGTTCTTC. Translation: CASSLFAGGYNEQFF. Supplemented by reference TRBV7-3 and TRBJ2-1, the full variable domain reads GAGVSQTPSNKVTEKGKYVELRCDPISGHTALYWYRQSLGQGPEFLIYFQGTGAADDSGLPNDRFFAVRPEGSVSTLKIQRTERGDSAVYLCASSLFAGGYNEQFFGPGTRLTVL.

The chain links TRBV18 to TRBJ1-1, with D perhaps TRBD1 (5 bases). The CDR3 covers 13 residues. Germline V CDR1 and CDR2: KGHSH, LQKENI. V shed 5 bases and J shed 6 bases, with 13 bases lying between them. In DNA form, the CDR3 reads TGTGCCAGCTCAGAGGGGAGGTCCCCTGAAGCTTTCTTT. Its translation: CASSEGRSPEAFF.

The chain is built from TRBV5-1 and TRBJ2-1; the D gene is possibly TRBD1 (6 bases). The germline V gene has CDR1 SGHRS and CDR2 YFSETQ. The CDR3 length is 17 residues. The germline V and J ends were trimmed by 0 bases and 4 bases, with 17 bases remaining between them. The DNA of the CDR3 is TGCGCCAGCAGCTTGGTCTCAATGGCAGGGGATTACAATGAGCAGTTCTTC. Protein product: CASSLVSMAGDYNEQFF. The full variable domain, its missing parts supplied by reference TRBV5-1 and TRBJ2-1, is KAGVTQTPRYLIKTRGQQVTLSCSPISGHRSVSWYQQTPGQGLQFLFEYFSETQRNKGNFPGRFSGRQFSNSRSEMNVSTLELGDSALYLCASSLVSMAGDYNEQFFGPGTRLTVL.

This chain uses TRBV11-3 with TRBJ1-1; no clear D gene. V was pared by 5 bases and J by 2 bases, with 9 bases between. This CDR3 comprises 13 residues. Germline-derived CDR1 and CDR2 are SGHNT and YENEEA. This chain's CDR3 is CASSVGVNTEAFF. The DNA of the CDR3 is TGTGCCAGCAGCGTCGGAGTTAACACTGAAGCTTTCTTT.

To note about this clone: This sample also contains other DNA sequences that code for the same CDR3. The chain couples TRBV7-9 to TRBJ2-1, with D possibly matching TRBD1 (6 bases). This CDR3 contains 12 residues. Germline assignment: CDR1 SEHNR and CDR2 FQNEAQ (reference sequence). Trimming stripped 6 bases from V and 7 bases from J, with 10 bases between. CDR3 sequence: CASSLGANEQFF. CDR3 sequence (DNA): TGTGCCAGCAGTTTGGGGGCGAATGAGCAGTTCTTC.

This sequence joins TRBV6-5 and TRBJ1-6, with D tentatively TRBD1 (5 bases). The CDR3 length is 16 residues. V was pared by 0 bases and J by 6 bases, with 12 bases between. Per the germline V gene, CDR1 is MNHEY and CDR2 is SVGAGI. CDR3 residues: CASSYSRRGGNSPLHF. The CDR3 nucleotides read TGTGCCAGCAGTTACTCCAGAAGGGGCGGTAATTCACCCCTCCACTTT.

The rearrangement uses TRBV6-1 and TRBJ2-7; 11 bases fit TRBD1. V lost 0 bases, J lost 3 bases, and 1 base stayed unmatched. CDR3 size: 15 residues. CDR1 MNHNS and CDR2 SASEGT come from the germline V gene. CDR3 coding DNA: TGTGCCAGCAGTGAAGCGGGGACAGGGGGCTACGAGCAGTACTTC. Translating it yields CASSEAGTGGYEQYF.

The genes are TRBV19 and TRBJ1-5; TRBD1 might be the D (6 bases). The CDR3 totals 13 residues. The V gene's germline CDR1 is LNHDA and CDR2 SQIVND (reference sequence). Trimming removed 6 bases at V and 11 bases at J, with 17 bases between. CDR3 residues: CASSSSPGTTQHF. The CDR3 nucleotides read TGTGCCAGTAGCTCTAGCCCGGGGACAACCCAGCATTTT.

This clone was recorded once. The chain carries TRBV25-1 and TRBJ2-7; possible D gene TRBD2, 5 bases. The CDR3 contains 13 residues. The V and J ends lost 5 bases and 1 base respectively, with 9 bases between them. Germline V gene sequence: CDR1 MGHDK, CDR2 SYGVNS. For the CDR3, the DNA is TGTGCCAGCAGTTGGGAGTTGTCCTACGAGCAGTACTTC. Residues: CASSWELSYEQYF.

The chain couples TRBV27 to TRBJ1-2; no clear D. Germline CDR1 and CDR2: MNHEY and SMNVEV (reference sequence). V lost 3 bases and J lost 6, with 14 bases in between. This CDR3 comprises 14 residues. This chain's CDR3 is CASSFSRSRDGYTF. CDR3 nucleotides: TGTGCCAGCAGTTTTTCCCGGTCGCGGGATGGCTACACCTTC.

J is TRBJ2-1 and V is TRBV6-5; TRBD2 agrees at 8 bases. CDR1 is MNHEY and CDR2 is SVGAGI in the germline V gene. Trimming cost V 7 bases and J 2 bases; bases outside gene matches: 4. The CDR3 length is 14 residues. DNA of the CDR3: TGTGCCAGCATCGGGGGACTAGCCTACAATGAGCAGTTCTTC. Translating gives CASIGGLAYNEQFF.

CDR3: CASSHAEDRVMSYTF. As DNA, the CDR3 is TGCGCCAGCAGCCATGCCGAGGACAGGGTGATGAGCTACACCTTC. The chain joins TRBV4-1 to TRBJ1-2; 8 bases map to TRBD1. V dropped 3 bases and J dropped 9; count of bases not matched to a gene: 12. Germline CDR1 MGHRA, CDR2 YSYEKL. The CDR3 runs to 15 residues.

This clone has only one observation. The chain carries TRBV4-3 and TRBJ2-7; 12 bases align to TRBD1. This CDR3 spans 17 amino acids. Trimming removed 2 bases from V and 4 bases from J; junction bases left unmatched: 9. CDR1 and CDR2 from the germline V gene are LGHNA and YSLEER. The CDR3 DNA is TGCGCCAGCAGCCAATACGTCCCGGGACAGGGGGCTTACGAGCAGTACTTC. As protein: CASSQYVPGQGAYEQYF.

The chain couples TRBV7-3 to TRBJ2-3, with 7 nucleotides matching TRBD1. Germline values: CDR1 SGHTA, CDR2 FQGTGA. Trimming took 5 bases from V and 0 from J; bases not matched to a gene: 5. The CDR3 is 15 residues long. The CDR3 DNA is TGTGCCAGCAGCCGGACAGGCCCAAGCACAGATACGCAGTATTTT. It codes for CASSRTGPSTDTQYF.

The rearrangement links TRBV27 to TRBJ2-7; 7 nucleotides match TRBD1. The V gene end was trimmed by 4 bases and the J gene end by 0 bases; junction bases not matched to a gene: 15. This CDR3 region has 18 residues. Germline CDR1 is MNHEY and CDR2 is SMNVEV (reference sequence). As DNA, the CDR3 is TGTGCCAGCAGTTGCCCAACAGGGGTCCGTTTAAGCTCCTACGAGCAGTACTTC. It translates to CASSCPTGVRLSSYEQYF.